These 25 T cell receptor beta chains originate from one sample sequenced in a study of neurological immune-mediated disorders (dated by TCRdb to between 2018 and 2021). The receptor library was made with 5' RACE. Instrument used: Illumina HiSeq 2500. The public reads were quality trimmed at Q25 with fastp and then assembled into clones with MiXCR by TCRdb, keeping productive beta chains. Identical CDR3 proteins give one entry, which carries the most common genes and DNA. Counted in this sample were under 60,000 distinct CDR3 sequences; around 17% of them appeared once. The ten top clones hold 3.5% to 4.5% of the sample. The sequenced sample was PBMCs. The receptors were gathered from a man aged 60 to 75 in good health.

This clonotype has a count of ten or more. The chain joins TRBV6-5 to TRBJ1-4; D remains ambiguous. Per the germline V gene, CDR1 is MNHEY and CDR2 is SVGAGI. This CDR3 is built from 12 residues. V was clipped by 5 bases and J by 14 bases, with 15 bases between them. The CDR3 region has the DNA TGTGCCAGCAGTGCACCCAGAGGGCGGCTGTTTTTT. Translation: CASSAPRGRLFF.

This clonotype was seen many times. This rearrangement joins TRBV12-3 or TRBV12-4 to TRBJ1-2, with 7 positions matching TRBD1. The CDR3 length is 13 residues. Unmatched junction bases numbered 5, after V lost 6 bases and J lost 4 bases. CDR3 bases: TGTGCCAGCAGCCCGGGACAGCTCTATGGCTACACCTTC. Protein product: CASSPGQLYGYTF.

This clonotype was detected many times. The V gene is TRBV2, the J gene TRBJ2-4; the match to TRBD2 covers 16 bases. The V gene's germline CDR1 is SNHLY and CDR2 FYNNEI. V lost 7 bases, J lost 8 bases, and 8 bases stayed unmatched. CDR3 length equals 16 residues. DNA for the CDR3: TGTGCCAGCACCCCAGGGACTAGCGGGAGGGCAGACATTCAGTACTTC. This codes for CASTPGTSGRADIQYF.

This clonotype was detected ten times or more. J is TRBJ1-3 and V is TRBV5-1; TRBD1 might be the D (5 bases). The CDR3 spans 14 residues. The germline CDR1 and CDR2 sequences are SGHRS and YFSETQ. V dropped 3 bases and J dropped 0 bases, with 7 bases sitting between them. CDR3 region: CASSSTDSGNTIYF. The CDR3 DNA reads as TGCGCCAGCAGCTCGACAGACTCTGGAAACACCATATATTTT.

This clonotype was detected once. Compared with germline, one end of the junction differs, possibly owing to a read error. J is TRBJ2-7 and V is TRBV12-3 or TRBV12-4, with D possibly TRBD2 on 5 matching bases. The CDR3 spans 14 residues. This CDR3 reads CASSVSAGRYDQYF. The CDR3 nucleotides read TGTGCCAGCAGTGTCTCCGCGGGCAGATACGATCAGTACTTC.

This clonotype was seen repeatedly, ten times or more. This chain's CDR3 is CATSNRASNPHSPLHF. In DNA form, the CDR3 reads TGTGCCACCAGCAATCGGGCTTCAAACCCCCATTCACCCCTCCACTTT. The chain has TRBV15 and TRBJ1-6; D not certain. The CDR3 is made up of 16 amino acids. Deletions cut 4 bases from V and 8 bases from J, with 18 bases between. Germline V gives CDR1 LNHNV, CDR2 YYDKDF (reference sequence).

The V call is TRBV5-1, the J call TRBJ1-5, with D maybe TRBD1 (6 bases). From germline, CDR1 is SGHRS and CDR2 YFSETQ. V lost 0 bases, J lost 2 bases, and 12 bases lay in between. The CDR3 consists of 16 residues. The CDR3 here is CASSLEGGRGNQPQHF. The CDR3 DNA reads TGCGCCAGCAGCTTGGAGGGGGGGCGCGGCAATCAGCCCCAGCATTTT. Full variable domain (outside the CDR3, taken from reference TRBV5-1 and TRBJ1-5): KAGVTQTPRYLIKTRGQQVTLSCSPISGHRSVSWYQQTPGQGLQFLFEYFSETQRNKGNFPGRFSGRQFSNSRSEMNVSTLELGDSALYLCASSLEGGRGNQPQHFGDGTRLSIL.

This clonotype was seen at least ten times. The V call is TRBV29-1, the J call TRBJ2-2, with a weak D call TRBD1 (6 bases). This CDR3 is built from 19 residues. The germline CDR1 and CDR2 sequences are SQVTM and ANQGSEA. V was clipped by 5 bases and J by 3 bases, with 28 bases between them. CDR3 region: CSVQPSRGRGRSYTGELFF. CDR3 in DNA: TGCAGCGTTCAGCCCAGTCGGGGCAGGGGTCGAAGTTACACCGGGGAGCTGTTTTTT.

The chain has TRBV5-6 and TRBJ1-5, with D perhaps TRBD1 (5 bases). Germline CDR1 is SGHDT and CDR2 is YYEEEE. Deletions cut 3 bases from V and 5 bases from J, with 9 bases between. This CDR3 is built from 13 residues. DNA of the CDR3: TGTGCCAGCAGCTCCGGGACGTATCAGCCCCAGCATTTT. It codes for CASSSGTYQPQHF.

Notes on this clonotype: A much more abundant neighbour one base away suggests this may be a read error. This chain uses TRBV12-3 or TRBV12-4 with TRBJ2-7, with D perhaps TRBD1 (5 bases). With 5 bases removed from V and 6 bases from J, the gap between germline ends came to 17 bases. The CDR3 is made up of 14 amino acids. DNA of the CDR3: TGTGCCAGCAGTAGACAGTGGGCATATGGCGAGCAGTACTTC. Protein: CASSRQWAYGEQYF.

In this sample, this clonotype turned up many times. The chain combines TRBV10-3 with TRBJ1-6; D unresolved. V was trimmed by 2 bases and J by 7 bases, leaving 9 bases between them. The CDR3 loop spans 14 amino acids. The V gene's germline CDR1 is ENHRY and CDR2 SYGVKD. CDR3 coding DNA: TGTGCCATCAGTGAGGGACCTGAAAATTCACCCCTCCACTTT. Encoded protein: CAISEGPENSPLHF.

The rearrangement joins TRBV27 to TRBJ2-2; TRBD2 matches at 9 bases. CDR3 length equals 14 residues. V shed 5 bases, J shed 6 bases, and the junction held 4 bases outside the gene matches. CDR1 MNHEY and CDR2 SMNVEV come from the germline V gene (reference sequence). CDR3 loop: CASSLWTSAGELFF. In DNA form, the CDR3 reads TGTGCCAGCAGTCTATGGACTAGCGCCGGGGAGCTGTTTTTT.

This clonotype was counted ten times or more. This rearrangement joins TRBV4-3 to TRBJ2-1; 9 bases are a match to TRBD2. The germline CDR1 and CDR2 sequences are LGHNA and YSLEER. Trimming cost V 4 bases and J 6 bases; bases outside gene matches: 10. This CDR3 is 16 amino acids long. The CDR3 DNA sequence: TGCGCCAGCAGCCCCCTTCCTGCGGGAGGGCCCAATGAGCAGTTCTTC. This encodes CASSPLPAGGPNEQFF.

This clonotype was picked up many times. The chain recombines TRBV7-9 with TRBJ1-2; 8 bases match TRBD1. The CDR3 is 15 amino acids. Germline CDR1 and CDR2: SEHNR and FQNEAQ (reference sequence). V lost 5 bases to trimming and J lost 7 bases; unmatched junction nucleotides: 12. The CDR3: CASSIHRTGLTGYTF. Here the CDR3 DNA reads TGTGCCAGCAGCATCCACAGGACAGGGCTTACTGGCTACACCTTC.

This clonotype was counted many times. The rearrangement joins TRBV5-1 to TRBJ2-2; no firm D call. V lost 5 bases, J lost 3 bases, and 14 bases lay in between. There are 15 residues in the CDR3. Germline CDR1 is SGHRS and CDR2 is YFSETQ. As DNA, the CDR3 is TGCGCCAGCAGGCCTCTCCAGGCGGACACCGGGGAGCTGTTTTTT. Amino acids: CASRPLQADTGELFF. Drawing the rest from reference TRBV5-1 and TRBJ2-2, the complete variable domain is KAGVTQTPRYLIKTRGQQVTLSCSPISGHRSVSWYQQTPGQGLQFLFEYFSETQRNKGNFPGRFSGRQFSNSRSEMNVSTLELGDSALYLCASRPLQADTGELFFGEGSRLTVL.

In its sample, this clonotype was seen a few times. V usage is TRBV11-2 and J usage is TRBJ1-2; D might be TRBD1 (6 bases). V dropped 2 bases and J dropped 6 bases, with 16 bases sitting between them. The CDR3 is made up of 15 amino acids. Germline V gives CDR1 SGHAT, CDR2 FQNNGV. The CDR3 loop reads CASSLMEGDWNGYTF. As DNA, the CDR3 is TGTGCCAGCAGCTTAATGGAGGGGGATTGGAATGGCTACACCTTC. Complete variable domain (other parts from reference TRBV11-2 and TRBJ1-2): EAGVAQSPRYKIIEKRQSVAFWCNPISGHATLYWYQQILGQGPKLLIQFQNNGVVDDSQLPKDRFSAERLKGVDSTLKIQPAKLEDSAVYLCASSLMEGDWNGYTFGSGTRLTVV.

In this sample, this clonotype turned up many times. CDR3 in amino acids: CSASGLGQGNQPQHF. For the CDR3, the DNA is TGCAGTGCTAGTGGGTTGGGCCAGGGGAATCAGCCCCAGCATTTT. The chain employs TRBV20-1 and TRBJ1-5, with a possible D match to TRBD1 (6 bases). V was clipped by 3 bases and J by 4 bases, with 16 bases between them. The CDR3 has 15 amino acids. Germline V gene sequence: CDR1 DFQATT, CDR2 SNEGSKA (reference sequence).

This clonotype was counted many times. The chain is built from TRBV9 and TRBJ2-2; the D gene could be TRBD1 or TRBD2 (5 bases each). Per germline, CDR1 SGDLS and CDR2 YYNGEE. The germline V and J ends were trimmed by 4 bases and 0 bases, with 16 bases remaining between them. This CDR3 has 17 amino acids. CDR3 sequence (DNA): TGTGCCAGCAGCCCCCTCCCCGGGACGGCGAACACCGGGGAGCTGTTTTTT. Residues: CASSPLPGTANTGELFF.

This clonotype was detected ten times or more. The chain joins TRBV20-1 to TRBJ2-2, with a weak D call TRBD1 (6 bases). The CDR3 loop spans 14 amino acids. Deletions cut 3 bases from V and 3 bases from J, with 11 bases between. CDR1 and CDR2 from the germline V gene are DFQATT and SNEGSKA (reference sequence). The CDR3 protein is CSASRTVDTGELFF. In nucleotides, the CDR3 is TGCAGTGCTAGTCGGACAGTGGACACCGGGGAGCTGTTTTTT.

A word on this clonotype: The germline gene is not matched at one end of the junction; a read error may be the cause. The chain is built from TRBV7-6 and TRBJ2-7, with TRBD2 as a possible D gene (6 bases). CDR1 SGHVS and CDR2 FNYEAQ come from the germline V gene. The CDR3 is 13 residues long. This CDR3 is CASSRGTPYVQYF. CDR3 DNA sequence: TGTGCCAGTAGCCGGGGGACTCCGTACGTGCAGTACTTC.

Ten or more counts support this clonotype. The chain's CDR3 is CASSGGFRTSGSYNEQFF. Written as DNA, the CDR3 is TGCGCCAGCAGCGGCGGATTTCGGACTAGCGGCTCCTACAATGAGCAGTTCTTC. This chain joins TRBV5-1 and TRBJ2-1, with 10 bases lining up with TRBD2. V lost 4 bases to trimming and J lost 0 bases; unmatched junction nucleotides: 10. Germline values: CDR1 SGHRS, CDR2 YFSETQ. This CDR3 comprises 18 residues.

The rearrangement joins TRBV29-1 to TRBJ1-2; D is possibly TRBD1 (5 bases). The CDR3 sequence is 16 residues long. The ends were cut back, 3 bases at V and 4 bases at J, with 21 bases in the middle. Germline V lookup: CDR1 SQVTM, CDR2 ANQGSEA. Here the CDR3 DNA reads TGCAGCGTTGACCAGTCCCAGGGCTCATCTGCCTATGGCTACACCTTC. Its protein product is CSVDQSQGSSAYGYTF.

This clonotype was picked up many times. CDR3 coding DNA: TGCGCCAGCAGCGCCACAGGGGCAAGGGACACCGGGGAGCTGTTTTTT. Translated, it gives CASSATGARDTGELFF. V usage is TRBV5-1 and J usage is TRBJ2-2; 7 bases align to TRBD1. After removal of 4 bases from V and 3 bases from J, the junction contained 9 bases not matched to a gene. CDR1 is SGHRS, CDR2 YFSETQ, per germline. This CDR3 spans 16 amino acids.

This clonotype was detected ten times or more. V is TRBV6-6 and J is TRBJ2-1, with unresolved D. This CDR3 region has 14 residues. V lost 10 bases to trimming and J lost 1 base, with 14 bases between them. Germline CDR1 reads MNHNY; CDR2 reads SVGAGI (reference sequence). The CDR3 spells CATTRSISYNEQFF. The CDR3 DNA reads TGTGCCACCACCCGGTCGATATCCTACAATGAGCAGTTCTTC.

This clonotype was counted ten times or more. This chain connects TRBV15 to TRBJ2-5, with D tentatively TRBD2 (6 bases). Germline V gives CDR1 LNHNV, CDR2 YYDKDF (reference sequence). Trimming left V 1 base short and J 2 bases short, with 11 bases between. CDR3 length: 15 residues. The CDR3 region is CATSRGGLRQETQYF. CDR3 DNA sequence: TGTGCCACCAGCAGAGGGGGACTGAGACAAGAGACCCAGTACTTC.